This T cell receptor (beta chain) was profiled in a study of blood T cell repertoires in COVID-19. Whole-study context: The samples span acute and convalescent COVID-19 from the United States, Italy and Spain.

Repertoires were generated with immunoSEQ multiplex PCR, while TCRdb's copy carries only in-frame clones and drops some. The profile covers about 480,000 clones, with 89% appearing a single time and around 0.95% taken by the ten largest. This CDR3 has 14 amino acids. Germline CDR1 and CDR2: LNHDA and SQIVND (reference sequence). V shed 5 bases, J shed 3 bases, and the junction held 6 bases outside the gene matches. The sample was peripheral blood. The rearrangement links TRBV19 to TRBJ2-5; 7 nucleotides match TRBD1. The sequence came from a man aged 18 to 29 with COVID-19, enrolled during active disease. Here the CDR3 reads CASSLGTVKETQYF. The CDR3 DNA is TGTGCCAGTAGTCTCGGGACAGTCAAAGAGACCCAGTACTTC.